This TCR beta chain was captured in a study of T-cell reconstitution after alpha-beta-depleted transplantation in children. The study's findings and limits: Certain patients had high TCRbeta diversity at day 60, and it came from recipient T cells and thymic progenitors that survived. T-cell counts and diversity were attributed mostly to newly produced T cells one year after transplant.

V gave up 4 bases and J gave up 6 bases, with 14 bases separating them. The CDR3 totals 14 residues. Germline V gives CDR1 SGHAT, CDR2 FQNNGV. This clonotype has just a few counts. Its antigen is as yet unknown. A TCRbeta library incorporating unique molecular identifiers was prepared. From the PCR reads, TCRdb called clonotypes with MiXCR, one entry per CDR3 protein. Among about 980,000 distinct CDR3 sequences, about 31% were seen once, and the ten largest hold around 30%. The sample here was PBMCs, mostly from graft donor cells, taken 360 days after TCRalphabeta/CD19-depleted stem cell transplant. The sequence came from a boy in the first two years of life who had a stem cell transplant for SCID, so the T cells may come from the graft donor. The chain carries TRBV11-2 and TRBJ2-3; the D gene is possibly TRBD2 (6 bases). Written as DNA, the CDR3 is TGTGCCAGCAGCTCCCGTGGGGGGAAGGATACGCAGTATTTT. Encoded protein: CASSSRGGKDTQYF.